These 6 T cell receptor beta chains share one sample of origin, sequenced in a study of early T cells in non-severe SARS-CoV-2 infection. TCRdb used MiXCR to reprocess the 5' RACE reads, holding one entry per CDR3 protein. Of around 26,000 distinct CDR3 sequences listed, 4% to 5.5% are singletons. Sequenced sample: whole blood. The receptor source for this set is an adult who was a healthcare worker with PCR-confirmed SARS-CoV-2 infection or an uninfected control (not recorded which).

This clonotype has at least ten counts. This rearrangement joins TRBV7-2 to TRBJ1-2; TRBD1 is a possible D gene (6 bases). Per the germline V gene, CDR1 is SGHTA and CDR2 is FQGNSA. The V gene lost 1 base and the J gene lost 4 bases, with 10 bases spanning the gap. The CDR3 is made up of 14 amino acids. The CDR3 DNA is TGTGCCAGCAGCTTAGATACAGGGATCTATGGCTACACCTTC. This translates into CASSLDTGIYGYTF.

This clonotype was picked up many times. The CDR3 loop is CASSEARDSHTGELFF. DNA for the CDR3: TGTGCCAGCAGTGAAGCCCGGGACAGTCACACCGGGGAGCTGTTTTTT. This chain links TRBV2 with TRBJ2-2, with 7 positions matching TRBD1. The length of the CDR3 is 16 residues. With V trimmed by 0 bases and J by 3 bases, 4 bases remained unmatched. Germline V gives CDR1 SNHLY, CDR2 FYNNEI.

This clonotype was seen repeatedly, ten times or more. Here the CDR3 DNA reads TGTGCCAGCAGGATGTCAGGCGCCAGGGAGGACACTGAAGCTTTCTTT. Encoded protein: CASRMSGAREDTEAFF. This chain uses TRBV27 with TRBJ1-1, with a tentative D call TRBD1 (5 bases). CDR1 and CDR2 (germline): MNHEY, SMNVEV (reference sequence). The CDR3 runs 16 residues. V was pared by 6 bases and J by 3 bases, with 20 bases between.

This clonotype was seen repeatedly, ten times or more. The rearrangement links TRBV6-1 to TRBJ2-3, with 9 bases lining up with TRBD2. The germline CDR1 and CDR2 sequences are MNHNS and SASEGT. The CDR3 length is 14 residues. Losses at the gene ends were 7 bases for V and 3 bases for J; bases not matched to a gene: 5. In nucleotides, the CDR3 is TGTGCCAGCAACATAGCGGGGGCTACAGATACGCAGTATTTT. It yields the protein CASNIAGATDTQYF.

This clonotype was counted a few times. The rearrangement uses TRBV25-1 and TRBJ2-4; D unresolved. This CDR3 has 13 amino acids. CDR1 MGHDK and CDR2 SYGVNS come from the germline V gene. Trimming took off 3 bases at V and 6 bases at J, with 9 bases between the two ends. This chain's CDR3 is CASSDFGRNIQYF. For the CDR3, the DNA is TGTGCCAGCAGTGACTTCGGCAGAAACATTCAGTACTTC.

This clonotype was recorded a few times. The gene calls are TRBV7-9 and TRBJ2-3; TRBD2 might be the D (5 bases). V lost 6 bases and J 1 base, leaving 17 bases between the germline ends. The CDR3 totals 16 residues. From germline, CDR1 is SEHNR and CDR2 FQNEAQ (reference sequence). The CDR3 protein is CASSSIPAGRTDTQYF. DNA of the CDR3: TGTGCCAGCAGTTCAATCCCTGCGGGCCGCACAGATACGCAGTATTTT.